This T cell receptor (beta chain) comes out of a study of type 1 regulatory T cells (dated by TCRdb to the early 2020s). Background for the entire study: The study characterized an in vitro protocol that generated a Tr1-enriched, alloantigen-specific CD4 T cell product named T-allo10. T-allo10 was being evaluated clinically in patients with hematological malignancies who were receiving allogeneic hematopoietic stem cell transplantation.

What the research found in general, with its limitations: Compared with non-Tr1 cells, Tr1 cells had a TCR repertoire that was more restricted, a finding the study read as clonal expansion induced by alloantigen.

According to the germline V gene (reference sequence), CDR1 reads DFQATT and CDR2 reads SNEGSKA. V was cut back by 5 bases and J by 2 bases, leaving a gap of 10 bases between them. The CDR3 measures 13 amino acids from cysteine to phenylalanine. CDR3 DNA is the only sequence kept; it has 39 bases, read in frame from the first base. The sample was run on an Illumina MiSeq. The raw public data were reprocessed by TCRdb itself: fastp quality trimming at Q25, MiXCR clonotype calling, in-frame beta chains only. Each record represents a unique CDR3 protein, reported with the most common genes and DNA among its rows. The sample table shows approximately 42,000 distinct CDR3 sequences, and more than 9% are seen once. The ten largest clones add up to 7% to 9% of the sample. Points on this clonotype: Its cognate antigen has yet to be identified. Base qualities are not provided; no much larger clone lies one nucleotide away.

This clonotype was obtained from a human donor in good health. The rearrangement joined TRBV20-1 to TRBJ1-5; the best D guess is TRBD1, with 6 bases matching. Sequences were obtained from cultured non-Tr1 T cells, either the whole culture or a sorted T cell fraction (not recorded which). The cell subset or site label corresponds to: non-Tr1 population from the T-allo10 product. The bases are TGCAGTGCTGGACGGGGGCGCAATCAGCCCCAGCATTTT. This is translated as CSAGRGRNQPQHF.